The 5 T cell receptor beta chains in this list originate from one sample, sequenced in a study of blood T cell repertoires in COVID-19. Only in-frame clones appear in the TCRdb table, and some are missing; sequencing was by immunoSEQ multiplex PCR. The sample has about 140,000 clones; roughly 87% are singletons. The sample consisted of peripheral blood. Every receptor here comes from a man aged 70 or older with acute or convalescent COVID-19.

The chain couples TRBV19 to TRBJ1-5; D uncertain. V was clipped by 3 bases and J by 0 bases, with 12 bases between them. Germline CDR1 LNHDA, CDR2 SQIVND (reference sequence). This CDR3 is built from 16 residues. Here the CDR3 reads CASSIRPGRSNQPQHF. Here the CDR3 DNA reads TGTGCCAGTAGTATCCGCCCTGGCCGTAGCAATCAGCCCCAGCATTTT.

V usage is TRBV7-9 and J usage is TRBJ1-6, with 8 bases identical to TRBD1. The V segment lost 1 base and the J segment 9 bases; nucleotides outside the gene matches: 5. Germline V gene lookup returns CDR1 SEHNR and CDR2 FQNEAQ (reference sequence). This CDR3 is 15 amino acids long. The CDR3 region is CASSLEVTGVSPLHF. The DNA of the CDR3 is TGTGCCAGCAGCTTAGAGGTGACAGGGGTTTCACCCCTCCACTTT.

The chain uses TRBV6-5 and TRBJ1-2, with D hard to call. Germline loops: CDR1 MNHEY, CDR2 SVGAGI. The ends were cut back, 7 bases at V and 4 bases at J, with 19 bases in the middle. The CDR3 sequence is 15 residues long. CDR3 residues: CASTPRADTVYGYTF. The CDR3 nucleotides read TGTGCCAGCACCCCGAGAGCCGACACCGTCTATGGCTACACCTTC.

This sequence joins TRBV30 and TRBJ1-2, with D uncertain. CDR1 GTSNPN and CDR2 SVGIG come from the germline V gene (reference sequence). Trimming stripped 2 bases from V and 6 bases from J, with 7 bases between. The CDR3 contains 11 residues. This CDR3 is CAWSYLDGYTF. CDR3 sequence (DNA): TGTGCCTGGAGTTACTTAGATGGCTACACCTTC.

The J gene is TRBJ1-3, the V gene TRBV7-3; the match to TRBD1 covers 8 bases. V was clipped by 6 bases and J by 2 bases; unmatched bases: 6. This CDR3 is 15 amino acids long. In germline, CDR1 is SGHTA, CDR2 FQGTGA. CDR3 sequence (DNA): TGTGCCAGCAGAAGGACAGGGCAGGCTGGAAACACCATATATTTT. Its protein product is CASRRTGQAGNTIYF. Full variable domain (rest looked up from reference TRBV7-3 and TRBJ1-3): GAGVSQTPSNKVTEKGKYVELRCDPISGHTALYWYRQSLGQGPEFLIYFQGTGAADDSGLPNDRFFAVRPEGSVSTLKIQRTERGDSAVYLCASRRTGQAGNTIYFGEGSWLTVV.